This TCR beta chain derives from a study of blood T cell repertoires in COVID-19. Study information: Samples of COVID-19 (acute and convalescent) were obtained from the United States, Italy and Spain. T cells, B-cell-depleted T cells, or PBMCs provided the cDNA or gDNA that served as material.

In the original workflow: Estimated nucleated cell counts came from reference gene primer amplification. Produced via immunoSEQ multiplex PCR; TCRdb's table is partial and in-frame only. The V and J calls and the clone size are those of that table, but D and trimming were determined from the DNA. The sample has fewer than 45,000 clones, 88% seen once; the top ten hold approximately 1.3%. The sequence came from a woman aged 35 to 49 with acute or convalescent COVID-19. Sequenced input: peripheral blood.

The CDR3 nucleotides are TGTGCCAGCAGCGTAGCTGCGGGGGGAACAGATACGCAGTATTTT. Translation: CASSVAAGGTDTQYF. This sequence joins TRBV9 and TRBJ2-3; 8 bases line up with TRBD2. The CDR3 is 15 amino acids. CDR1 is SGDLS, CDR2 YYNGEE, per germline. V lost 0 bases and J lost 3; bases outside the gene matches: 3. The full variable domain, in which reference TRBV9 and TRBJ2-3 provide the parts outside the CDR3, is DSGVTQTPKHLITATGQRVTLRCSPRSGDLSVYWYQQSLDQGLQFLIQYYNGEERAKGNILERFSAQQFPDLHSELNLSSLELGDSALYFCASSVAAGGTDTQYFGPGTRLTVL.